This T cell receptor beta chain came from a study of T cell responses to AZD1222 COVID-19 vaccine. The study's findings and limits: The study reported that nearly half of spike-specific TCRs target unmutated variant regions.

Deletions cut 0 bases from V and 0 bases from J, with 5 bases between. This CDR3 is 14 amino acids long. In germline, CDR1 is KGHSH, CDR2 LQKENI. Assay: immunoSEQ multiplex PCR; the TCRdb copy retains only in-frame clones and omits some. This listing includes 150,000 or so clones. A word on this clone: What it binds is unknown.

The V gene is TRBV18, the J gene TRBJ1-2; D call uncertain. The receptor's source is an adult in good health. Sequencing was carried out using peripheral blood. The CDR3 loop is CASSPPSANYGYTF. The CDR3 nucleotides are TGTGCCAGCTCACCACCGTCAGCTAACTATGGCTACACCTTC. Full variable domain (remainder filled in from reference TRBV18 and TRBJ1-2): NAGVMQNPRHLVRRRGQEARLRCSPMKGHSHVYWYRQLPEEGLKFMVYLQKENIIDESGMPKERFSAEFPKEGPSILRIQQVVRGDSAAYFCASSPPSANYGYTFGSGTRLTVV.